This TCR beta chain was obtained from a study of cytomegalovirus exposure and HLA in healthy donors. In the PCR, 60 Vbeta and 13 Jbeta primers were used. Method: immunoSEQ multiplex PCR; TCRdb's copy keeps in-frame clones and lacks some. The table has 75,000 to 90,000 clones, more than 60% seen once. Notes on the study in general: In vitro assays verified that three CMV-associated chains recognized CMV antigens specifically. A later analysis by the authors found several of the most significant clusters apparently linked to common viral pathogens.

As for this clone: The antigen is not known.

Nominally healthy donors were sampled, though unrecorded immune exposures were likely. This clonotype was sampled from a male donor in good health and CMV-seropositive. The sample consisted of PBMCs.

This CDR3 is CASSQAGASTDTQYF. The CDR3 nucleotides are TGTGCCAGCAGCCAAGCAGGGGCCAGCACAGATACGCAGTATTTT. The rearrangement links TRBV14 to TRBJ2-3, with D perhaps matching TRBD1 (6 bases). The CDR3 sequence is 15 residues long. Trimming cost V 1 base and J 0 bases, with 8 bases left between them. Germline V gene lookup returns CDR1 SGHDN and CDR2 FVKESK. Combining the CDR3 with reference TRBV14 and TRBJ2-3 gives the whole variable domain EAGVTQFPSHSVIEKGQTVTLRCDPISGHDNLYWYRRVMGKEIKFLLHFVKESKQDESGMPNNRFLAERTGGTYSTLKVQPAELEDSGVYFCASSQAGASTDTQYFGPGTRLTVL.